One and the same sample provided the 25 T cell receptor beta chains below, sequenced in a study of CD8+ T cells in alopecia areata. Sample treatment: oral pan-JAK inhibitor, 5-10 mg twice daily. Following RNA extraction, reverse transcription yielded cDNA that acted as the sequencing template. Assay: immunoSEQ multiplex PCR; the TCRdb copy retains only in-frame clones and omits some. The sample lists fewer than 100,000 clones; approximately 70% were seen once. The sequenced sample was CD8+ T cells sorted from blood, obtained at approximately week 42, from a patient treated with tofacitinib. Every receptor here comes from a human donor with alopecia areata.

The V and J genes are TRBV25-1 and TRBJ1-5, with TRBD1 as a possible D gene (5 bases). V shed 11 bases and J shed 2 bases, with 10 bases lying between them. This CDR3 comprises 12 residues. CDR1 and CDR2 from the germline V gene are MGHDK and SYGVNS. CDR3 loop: CASGLGNQPQHF. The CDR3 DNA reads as TGTGCCTCAGGGTTGGGCAATCAGCCCCAGCATTTT. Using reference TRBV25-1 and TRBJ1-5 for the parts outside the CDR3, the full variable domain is EADIYQTPRYLVIGTGKKITLECSQTMGHDKMYWYQQDPGMELHLIHYSYGVNSTEKGDLSSESTVSRIRTEHFPLTLESARPSHTSQYLCASGLGNQPQHFGDGTRLSIL.

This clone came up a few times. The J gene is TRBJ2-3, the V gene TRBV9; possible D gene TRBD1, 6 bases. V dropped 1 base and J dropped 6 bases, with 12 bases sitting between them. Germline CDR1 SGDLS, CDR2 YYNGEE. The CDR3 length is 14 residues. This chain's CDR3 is CASSVQSQGDTQYF. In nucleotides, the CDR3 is TGTGCCAGCAGCGTACAAAGTCAGGGGGATACGCAGTATTTT. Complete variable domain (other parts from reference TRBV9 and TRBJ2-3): DSGVTQTPKHLITATGQRVTLRCSPRSGDLSVYWYQQSLDQGLQFLIQYYNGEERAKGNILERFSAQQFPDLHSELNLSSLELGDSALYFCASSVQSQGDTQYFGPGTRLTVL.

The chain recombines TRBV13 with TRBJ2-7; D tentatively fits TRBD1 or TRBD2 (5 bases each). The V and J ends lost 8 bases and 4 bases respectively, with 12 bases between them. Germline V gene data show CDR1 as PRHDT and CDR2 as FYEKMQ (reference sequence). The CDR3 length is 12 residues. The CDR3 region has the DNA TGTGCCAGCGGGGTCGGGGCTTACGAGCAGTACTTC. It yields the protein CASGVGAYEQYF.

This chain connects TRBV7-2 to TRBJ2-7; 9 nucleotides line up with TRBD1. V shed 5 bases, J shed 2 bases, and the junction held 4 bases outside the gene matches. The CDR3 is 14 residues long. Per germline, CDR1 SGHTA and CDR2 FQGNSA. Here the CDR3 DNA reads TGTGCCAGCAGCGCCGGGACAGGGACCTACGAGCAGTACTTC. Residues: CASSAGTGTYEQYF.

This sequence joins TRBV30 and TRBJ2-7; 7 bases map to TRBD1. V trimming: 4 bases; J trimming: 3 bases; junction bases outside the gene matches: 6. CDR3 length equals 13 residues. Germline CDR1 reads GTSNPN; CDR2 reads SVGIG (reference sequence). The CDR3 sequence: CAWNEGTDYEQYF. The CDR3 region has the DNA TGTGCCTGGAACGAGGGGACAGACTACGAGCAGTACTTC.

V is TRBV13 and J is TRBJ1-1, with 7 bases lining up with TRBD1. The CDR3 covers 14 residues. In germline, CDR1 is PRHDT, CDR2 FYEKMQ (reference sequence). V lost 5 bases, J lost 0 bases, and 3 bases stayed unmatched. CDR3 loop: CASSRQGMNTEAFF. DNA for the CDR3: TGTGCCAGCAGCCGACAGGGTATGAACACTGAAGCTTTCTTT. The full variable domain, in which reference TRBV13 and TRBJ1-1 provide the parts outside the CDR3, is AAGVIQSPRHLIKEKRETATLKCYPIPRHDTVYWYQQGPGQDPQFLISFYEKMQSDKGSIPDRFSAQQFSDYHSELNMSSLELGDSALYFCASSRQGMNTEAFFGQGTRLTVV.

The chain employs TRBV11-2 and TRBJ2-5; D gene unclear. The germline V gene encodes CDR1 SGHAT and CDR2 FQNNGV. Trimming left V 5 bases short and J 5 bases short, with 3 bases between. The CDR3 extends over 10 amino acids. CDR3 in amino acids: CASSGETQYF. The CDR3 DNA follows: TGTGCCAGCAGCGGGGAGACCCAGTACTTC.

The CDR3 is CAAQGPRVSYEQYF. The CDR3 DNA follows: TGTGCCGCCCAGGGGCCGCGTGTCTCCTACGAGCAGTACTTC. The rearrangement joins TRBV6-1 to TRBJ2-7, with D perhaps TRBD1 (6 bases). V was cut by 11 bases and J by 0 bases, with 17 bases left in between. CDR1 and CDR2 (germline): MNHNS, SASEGT. There are 14 residues in the CDR3.

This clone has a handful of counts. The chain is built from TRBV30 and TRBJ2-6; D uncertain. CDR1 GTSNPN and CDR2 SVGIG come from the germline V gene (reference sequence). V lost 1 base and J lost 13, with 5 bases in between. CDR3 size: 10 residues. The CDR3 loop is CAWSEAVLTF. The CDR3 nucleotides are TGTGCCTGGAGTGAGGCTGTCCTGACTTTC.

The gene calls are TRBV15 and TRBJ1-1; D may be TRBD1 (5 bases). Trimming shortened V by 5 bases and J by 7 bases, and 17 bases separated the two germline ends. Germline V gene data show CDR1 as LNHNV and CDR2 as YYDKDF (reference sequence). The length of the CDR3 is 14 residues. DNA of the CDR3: TGTGCCACCAGCCCCTCAGACAGCGTGTTTGAAGCTTTCTTT. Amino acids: CATSPSDSVFEAFF.

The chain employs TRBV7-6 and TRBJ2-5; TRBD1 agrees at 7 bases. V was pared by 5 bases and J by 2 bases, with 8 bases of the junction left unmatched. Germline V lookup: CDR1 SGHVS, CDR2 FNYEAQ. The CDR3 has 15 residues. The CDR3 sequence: CASSPDRTDQETQYF. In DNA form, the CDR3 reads TGTGCCAGCAGCCCGGACAGGACGGATCAAGAGACCCAGTACTTC. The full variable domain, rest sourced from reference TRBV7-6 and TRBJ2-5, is GAGVSQSPRYKVTKRGQDVALRCDPISGHVSLYWYRQALGQGPEFLTYFNYEAQQDKSGLPNDRFSAERPEGSISTLTIQRTEQRDSAMYRCASSPDRTDQETQYFGPGTRLLVL.

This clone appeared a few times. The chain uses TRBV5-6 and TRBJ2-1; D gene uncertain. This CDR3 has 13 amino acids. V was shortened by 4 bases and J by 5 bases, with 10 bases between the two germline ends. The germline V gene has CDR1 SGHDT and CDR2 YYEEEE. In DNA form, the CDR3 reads TGTGCCAGCAGCATGGGCTGGGACAATGAGCAGTTCTTC. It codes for CASSMGWDNEQFF.

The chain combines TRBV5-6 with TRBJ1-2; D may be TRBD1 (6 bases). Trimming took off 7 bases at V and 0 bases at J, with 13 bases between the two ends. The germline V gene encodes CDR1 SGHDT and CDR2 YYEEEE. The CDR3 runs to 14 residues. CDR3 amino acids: CASGERGPNYGYTF. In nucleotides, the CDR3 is TGTGCCAGCGGGGAACGGGGGCCTAACTATGGCTACACCTTC. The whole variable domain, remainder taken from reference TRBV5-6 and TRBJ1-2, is DAGVTQSPTHLIKTRGQQVTLRCSPKSGHDTVSWYQQALGQGPQFIFQYYEEEERQRGNFPDRFSGHQFPNYSSELNVNALLLGDSALYLCASGERGPNYGYTFGSGTRLTVV.

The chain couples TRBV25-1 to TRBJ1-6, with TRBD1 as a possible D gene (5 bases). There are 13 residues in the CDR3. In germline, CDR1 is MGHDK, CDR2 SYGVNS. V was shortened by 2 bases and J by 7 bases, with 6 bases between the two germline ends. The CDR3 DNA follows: TGTGCCAGCAGTGAAACAGGCAATTCACCCCTCCACTTT. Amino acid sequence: CASSETGNSPLHF.

The CDR3 DNA is TGTGCCAGCAGCCGAGGGGACGTAAACCCCACTAACTATGGCTACACCTTC. This gives the protein CASSRGDVNPTNYGYTF. This sequence joins TRBV7-2 and TRBJ1-2, with a weak D call TRBD1 (5 bases). Trimming took 5 bases from V and 0 from J, leaving 19 bases between them. The CDR3 is 17 amino acids. Germline V lookup: CDR1 SGHTA, CDR2 FQGNSA.

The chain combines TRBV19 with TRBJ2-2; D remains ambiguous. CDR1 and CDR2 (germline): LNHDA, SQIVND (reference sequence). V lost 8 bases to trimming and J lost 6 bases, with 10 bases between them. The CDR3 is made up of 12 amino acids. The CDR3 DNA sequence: TGTGCCAGTCCCTCACCCCCCGGGGAGCTGTTTTTT. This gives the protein CASPSPPGELFF.

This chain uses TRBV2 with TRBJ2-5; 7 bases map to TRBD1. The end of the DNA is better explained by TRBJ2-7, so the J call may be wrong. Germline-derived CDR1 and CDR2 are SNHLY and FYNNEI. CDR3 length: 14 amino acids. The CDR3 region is CASSEGAGSYEQYF. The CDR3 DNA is TGTGCCAGCAGCGAGGGGGCAGGGTCCTACGAGCAGTACTTC.

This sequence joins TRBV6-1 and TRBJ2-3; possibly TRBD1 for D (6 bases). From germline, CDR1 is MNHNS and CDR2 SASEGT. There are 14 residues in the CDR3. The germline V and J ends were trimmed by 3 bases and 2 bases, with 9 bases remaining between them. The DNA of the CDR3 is TGTGCCAGCAGTGAGGGACATTCCACAGATACGCAGTATTTT. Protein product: CASSEGHSTDTQYF.

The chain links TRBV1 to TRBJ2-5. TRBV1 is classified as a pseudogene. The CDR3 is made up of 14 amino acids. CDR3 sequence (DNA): TGCACCACTGGGCCCACGGGACCCTACGAGACCCAGTACTTC. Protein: CTTGPTGPYETQYF.

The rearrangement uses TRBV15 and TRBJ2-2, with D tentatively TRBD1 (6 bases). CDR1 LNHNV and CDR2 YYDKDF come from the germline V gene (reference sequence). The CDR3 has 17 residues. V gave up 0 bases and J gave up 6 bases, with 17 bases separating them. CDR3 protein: CATSRETQGAQAGELFF. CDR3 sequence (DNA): TGTGCCACCAGCAGAGAAACACAGGGCGCGCAAGCCGGGGAGCTGTTTTTT.

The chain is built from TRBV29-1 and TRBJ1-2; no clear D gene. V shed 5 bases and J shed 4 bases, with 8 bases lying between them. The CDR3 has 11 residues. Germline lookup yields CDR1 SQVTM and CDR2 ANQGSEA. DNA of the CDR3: TGCAGCGTTTTCGCTCTCTATGGCTACACCTTC. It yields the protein CSVFALYGYTF.

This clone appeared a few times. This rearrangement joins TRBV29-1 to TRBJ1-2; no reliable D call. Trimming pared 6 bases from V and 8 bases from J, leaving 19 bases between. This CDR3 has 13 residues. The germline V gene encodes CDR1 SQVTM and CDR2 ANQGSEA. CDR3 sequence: CSVPSSWTGGYTF. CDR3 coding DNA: TGCAGCGTCCCATCATCCTGGACGGGGGGCTACACCTTC. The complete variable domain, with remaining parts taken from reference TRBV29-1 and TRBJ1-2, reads SAVISQKPSRDICQRGTSLTIQCQVDSQVTMMFWYRQQPGQSLTLIATANQGSEATYESGFVIDKFPISRPNLTFSTLTVSNMSPEDSSIYLCSVPSSWTGGYTFGSGTRLTVV.

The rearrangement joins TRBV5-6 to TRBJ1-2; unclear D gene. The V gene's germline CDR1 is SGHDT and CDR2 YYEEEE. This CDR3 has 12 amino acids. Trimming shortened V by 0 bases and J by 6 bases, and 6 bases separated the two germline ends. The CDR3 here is CASSLGLDGYTF. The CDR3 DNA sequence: TGTGCCAGCAGCTTGGGGTTGGATGGCTACACCTTC.

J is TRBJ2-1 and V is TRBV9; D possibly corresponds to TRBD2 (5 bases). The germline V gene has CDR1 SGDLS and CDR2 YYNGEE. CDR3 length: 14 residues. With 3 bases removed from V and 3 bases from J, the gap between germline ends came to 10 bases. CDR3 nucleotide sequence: TGTGCCAGCAGCGGGAGCCGGGGCTACAATGAGCAGTTCTTC. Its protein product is CASSGSRGYNEQFF.

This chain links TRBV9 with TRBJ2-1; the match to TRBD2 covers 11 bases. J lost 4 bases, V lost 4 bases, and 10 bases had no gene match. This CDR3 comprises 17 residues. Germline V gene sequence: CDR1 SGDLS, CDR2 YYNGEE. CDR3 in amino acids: CASSPWTSGPIYNEQFF. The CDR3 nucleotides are TGTGCCAGCAGCCCATGGACTAGCGGGCCTATTTACAATGAGCAGTTCTTC.